A single sample is the source of the 4 T cell receptor beta chains below, sequenced in a study. TCRdb called the 5' RACE reads again in MiXCR, with one record for every CDR3 protein. The data hold 35,000 to 50,000 distinct CDR3 sequences, with 25% to 35% observed a single time. What was sequenced was tumor-infiltrating memory CD4+ T cells sorted from the breast tumor. As for subset: memory CD4+ T cells, CD4+CD45RO+CD25-. The receptors shown here come from a female donor with breast cancer.

This clonotype has only a few counts. V usage is TRBV18 and J usage is TRBJ1-5; D not resolved. V was shortened by 6 bases and J by 5 bases, with 11 bases between the two germline ends. Germline loops: CDR1 KGHSH, CDR2 LQKENI. The CDR3 has 13 residues. The CDR3 region is CASSPVADQPQHF. The CDR3 coding sequence is TGTGCCAGCTCTCCGGTAGCGGATCAGCCCCAGCATTTT. The whole variable domain, remainder taken from reference TRBV18 and TRBJ1-5, is NAGVMQNPRHLVRRRGQEARLRCSPMKGHSHVYWYRQLPEEGLKFMVYLQKENIIDESGMPKERFSAEFPKEGPSILRIQQVVRGDSAAYFCASSPVADQPQHFGDGTRLSIL.

Only a few counts were recorded for this clonotype. This sequence joins TRBV13 and TRBJ2-2; D is uncertain. Per germline, CDR1 PRHDT and CDR2 FYEKMQ (reference sequence). Trimming shortened V by 3 bases and J by 3 bases, and 5 bases separated the two germline ends. The CDR3 contains 13 residues. The chain's CDR3 is CASSLLHTGELFF. The CDR3 nucleotides read TGTGCCAGCAGCTTGTTGCACACCGGGGAGCTGTTTTTT.

This chain joins TRBV9 and TRBJ2-2; D gene ambiguous. V was trimmed by 3 bases and J by 3 bases, leaving 9 bases between them. Per germline, CDR1 SGDLS and CDR2 YYNGEE. The CDR3 is 14 residues long. CDR3 protein: CASSGDGYTGELFF. The DNA of the CDR3 is TGTGCCAGCAGCGGAGATGGGTACACCGGGGAGCTGTTTTTT.

Concerning this clonotype: One end of the junction is discordant with germline, which a read error may explain. J is TRBJ2-1 and V is TRBV7-7, with D possibly TRBD1 on 5 matching bases. The CDR3 extends over 15 amino acids. CDR1 is SSHAT and CDR2 is FNYEAQ in the germline V gene (reference sequence). The chain's CDR3 is CASSLTENSYNEQSF. In DNA form, the CDR3 reads TGTGCCAGCAGCTTGACAGAAAACTCCTACAATGAGCAGTCCTTC.